This TCR beta chain was sequenced during a study of CD8+ T cells in alopecia areata (dated by TCRdb to the late 2010s). Concerning the study at large: The treated patients, all with moderate-to-severe alopecia areata, were enrolled in an open-label pilot trial of oral tofacitinib given at 5 to 10 mg twice daily. In humans, TCRbeta sequencing was performed on scalp tissue and on sorted CD4+ and CD8+ peripheral blood T cells from healthy controls and from patients with patchy or totalis/universalis alopecia areata. immunoSEQ multiplex PCR using 35 Vbeta forward primers and 13 Jbeta reverse primers was used to amplify TCRbeta CDR3 regions. RNA was extracted with the PAXgene miRNA kit for fixed scalp, the miRNeasy kit for PBMCs, and the RNeasy kit for mouse skin. Scalp clonality was compared among normal scalp (n=4), patchy alopecia areata scalp (n=8), and alopecia totalis/universalis scalp (n=8). Tofacitinib-treated patients had biopsies at baseline and at 4 and 24 weeks of treatment, with a later scalp biopsy in several patients. High-throughput TCRbeta sequencing was used to examine T cell clonal expansion in alopecia areata in both the C3H/HeJ mouse model and human patients. Tofacitinib was administered for 6 to 18 months, and 6 months of follow-up off drug were then conducted to assess delayed response and recurrence.

Libraries were made using the immunoSEQ multiplex PCR assay. For TCR sequencing, RNA was extracted from every sample and reverse transcribed into cDNA to serve as template. SuperScript III was used for first-strand cDNA synthesis, primed with a 2:1 mix of oligo-dT and random hexamers. A synthetic immune receptor repertoire was used to measure amplification bias, and any remaining bias was corrected computationally. The published analysis was carried out like this. After raw reads were preprocessed to remove errors, the CDR3 was defined following IMGT conventions as running from the conserved cysteine to phenylalanine. To get clonality, Shannon entropy was normalized by log2 of the number of productive unique TCRs and the result was subtracted from 1. Whether each scalp clone was CD4 or CD8 was inferred by checking scalp TCRbeta sequences against the CD4 and CD8 repertoires from sorted blood. TCRdb re-hosts the immuneACCESS table, in-frame sequences only. Its copies lack some clones; in the studies checked, an unresolved V gene accounts for under half of them, and the cause for the rest is not known. V, J and clone size derive from that table, while D and trimming were established from the DNA sequence. For this sample there are some 56,000 clones; 96% appear just once. Roughly 25% of the sample goes to the ten largest clones.

Points the paper makes about the study in general: Shared TCR sequences between patients were less evident than in mice, which may be partly attributable to HLA diversity in the patient population. Lesional scalp, especially in alopecia totalis/universalis, showed higher clonality and more expanded CD8+ clones than normal scalp, suggesting antigenic drive. Resident alphabeta T cells in normal human skin are also sequenced, complicating scalp TCR repertoire analysis, unlike mouse skin dominated by gammadelta T cells.

Sample time point, as interpreted from the label and publication: baseline before oral tofacitinib. From alopecia areata patients, peripheral blood was collected along with lesional scalp punch biopsies. PBMCs were isolated by density centrifugation and stained for CD3, CD4 and CD8, and CD4+ and CD8+ T cells were sorted on a FACSAria. With respect to this clone: Its target antigen remains unknown. No base-level quality is on record; no much larger clone is a single base apart.

Counted from cysteine to phenylalanine, this CDR3 has 14 amino acids. Just the 42-base CDR3 DNA is kept, in frame starting at base 1. According to the germline V gene, CDR1 reads MDHEN and CDR2 reads SYDVKM. The V end loses 3 bases and the J end loses 5 bases, and a stretch of 13 bases separates them. The sequences come from CD8+ T cells sorted from blood, collected at week 0. Here the chain combines TRBV28 and TRBJ2-5; the D segment could be TRBD2, given 5 matching bases. This TCR was recovered from a human donor with alopecia areata. The DNA sequence is given as TGTGCCAGCAGTTTTATTGAGGGAACGGAGACCCAGTACTTC. Translated, it reads CASSFIEGTETQYF.